These 21 T cell receptor beta chains were sequenced from one sample in a study of T cell changes during pregnancy in multiple sclerosis. Sequenced by immunoSEQ multiplex PCR; TCRdb stores in-frame clones only, minus some. The sample has tens of thousands of clones, around 90% seen once. The input for sequencing was CD8+ T cells from peripheral blood mononuclear cells, taken after pregnancy. These receptors all stem from a female donor with multiple sclerosis, enrolled in a pregnancy study.

J is TRBJ2-7 and V is TRBV25-1; the match to TRBD2 covers 8 bases. Germline V gene lookup returns CDR1 MGHDK and CDR2 SYGVNS. The CDR3 is 15 residues long. Trimming took 10 bases from V and 2 from J; bases not matched to a gene: 13. The CDR3 nucleotides are TGTGCCACCCTATCTCGGGGGGGAGGTACCTACGAGCAGTACTTC. It codes for CATLSRGGGTYEQYF.

The chain recombines TRBV13 with TRBJ2-2; a weak D match, TRBD1 (6 bases). Germline lookup yields CDR1 PRHDT and CDR2 FYEKMQ (reference sequence). This CDR3 is built from 13 residues. V was clipped by 8 bases and J by 6 bases, with 13 bases between them. DNA for the CDR3: TGTGCCAGCGGGACACGGGGCCCCGGGGAGCTGTTTTTT. Protein: CASGTRGPGELFF.

The chain is built from TRBV9 and TRBJ2-7; 8 bases map to TRBD1. The germline CDR1 and CDR2 sequences are SGDLS and YYNGEE. The trim removed 7 bases at V and 8 bases at J, leaving 8 bases unmatched. The CDR3 length is 12 residues. The CDR3 bases are TGTGCCAGCGGTTCAGGGGGCAGTCAGCAGTACTTC. Translation: CASGSGGSQQYF.

The chain links TRBV5-1 to TRBJ1-2; a possible D gene is TRBD1 (6 bases). The germline CDR1 and CDR2 sequences are SGHRS and YFSETQ. V lost 4 bases and J 4 bases, leaving 17 bases between the germline ends. The CDR3 consists of 15 residues. The CDR3 bases are TGCGCCAGCAGCGATGACAAGGGGGGGATCTATGGCTACACCTTC. Amino acid sequence: CASSDDKGGIYGYTF.

This chain uses TRBV27 with TRBJ2-5; the match to TRBD1 covers 11 bases. Germline V gives CDR1 MNHEY, CDR2 SMNVEV (reference sequence). There are 14 residues in the CDR3. J lost 5 bases, V lost 5 bases, and 4 bases had no gene match. The CDR3 sequence is CASSRDRGRETQYF. The CDR3 DNA reads TGTGCCAGCAGTCGGGACAGGGGGAGGGAGACCCAGTACTTC.

This chain links TRBV9 with TRBJ2-2; 10 positions agree with TRBD2. This CDR3 has 17 amino acids. Unmatched junction bases numbered 6, after V lost 4 bases and J lost 0 bases. CDR1 is SGDLS and CDR2 is YYNGEE in the germline V gene. CDR3 nucleotide sequence: TGTGCCAGCAGCCTACGGACTAGCGGAACGAACACCGGGGAGCTGTTTTTT. Translated: CASSLRTSGTNTGELFF.

This clone has just one count. The CDR3 loop is CASSDRERTDTQYF. The CDR3 region has the DNA TGTGCCAGCAGCGACAGGGAGAGGACAGATACGCAGTATTTT. The chain links TRBV9 to TRBJ2-3, with a weak D call TRBD1 (6 bases). The CDR3 length is 14 residues. Looked up from germline, CDR1 is SGDLS and CDR2 is YYNGEE. Trimming left V 3 bases short and J 3 bases short, with 11 bases between.

This chain uses TRBV9 with TRBJ2-7; D unresolved. The CDR3 is 14 amino acids. From germline, CDR1 is SGDLS and CDR2 YYNGEE. Trimming stripped 3 bases from V and 2 bases from J, with 12 bases between. The CDR3 loop is CASSEYPGAYEQYF. In nucleotides, the CDR3 is TGTGCCAGCAGCGAGTACCCCGGAGCCTACGAGCAGTACTTC. The whole variable domain, filled in from reference TRBV9 and TRBJ2-7, reads DSGVTQTPKHLITATGQRVTLRCSPRSGDLSVYWYQQSLDQGLQFLIQYYNGEERAKGNILERFSAQQFPDLHSELNLSSLELGDSALYFCASSEYPGAYEQYFGPGTRLTVT.

The chain has TRBV9 and TRBJ2-1; 7 positions match TRBD2. CDR3 size: 14 residues. The V segment lost 3 bases and the J segment 8 bases; nucleotides outside the gene matches: 8. Germline values: CDR1 SGDLS, CDR2 YYNGEE. DNA of the CDR3: TGTGCCAGCAGCGCGTGGGGGGGAGGGGATGAGCAGTTCTTC. It codes for CASSAWGGGDEQFF.

The rearrangement links TRBV15 to TRBJ1-5, with TRBD1 as a possible D gene (6 bases). Trimming cost V 0 bases and J 6 bases, with 12 bases left between them. The CDR3 length is 15 residues. CDR1 is LNHNV, CDR2 YYDKDF, per germline (reference sequence). In DNA, the CDR3 is TGTGCCACCAGCAGAGATCGGGGGGGCGGTCAGCCCCAGCATTTT. Its protein is CATSRDRGGGQPQHF. Looking up the rest from reference TRBV15 and TRBJ1-5 gives the full variable domain: DAMVIQNPRYQVTQFGKPVTLSCSQTLNHNVMYWYQQKSSQAPKLLFHYYDKDFNNEADTPDNFQSRRPNTSFCFLDIRSPGLGDTAMYLCATSRDRGGGQPQHFGDGTRLSIL.

The chain employs TRBV5-6 and TRBJ2-7, with D unclear. Germline V gene lookup returns CDR1 SGHDT and CDR2 YYEEEE. With 2 bases removed from V and 6 bases from J, the gap between germline ends came to 9 bases. The CDR3 is made up of 12 amino acids. The CDR3 nucleotides are TGTGCCAGCAGCTTTAGGAGAAGCGAGCAGTACTTC. As protein: CASSFRRSEQYF.

The V call is TRBV7-3, the J call TRBJ2-1; a weak D match, TRBD1 (6 bases). The CDR3 contains 12 residues. Trimming left V 3 bases short and J 7 bases short, with 7 bases between. Germline V gene sequence: CDR1 SGHTA, CDR2 FQGTGA. CDR3 nucleotide sequence: TGTGCCAGCAGCTTCCAGGGGAATGAGCAGTTCTTC. The encoded protein is CASSFQGNEQFF.

The V call is TRBV7-9, the J call TRBJ2-5; D is undetermined. V lost 5 bases to trimming and J lost 0 bases, with 13 bases between them. Germline CDR1 SEHNR, CDR2 FQNEAQ (reference sequence). There are 15 residues in the CDR3. The CDR3 DNA follows: TGTGCCAGCAGCCGGATTGACTTGTACCAAGAGACCCAGTACTTC. It codes for CASSRIDLYQETQYF.

The rearrangement uses TRBV27 and TRBJ1-2; possible D gene TRBD1, 5 bases. Trimming removed 2 bases at V and 3 bases at J, with 10 bases between. The CDR3 runs 14 residues. Per germline, CDR1 MNHEY and CDR2 SMNVEV (reference sequence). The CDR3 reads CASSLQGADYGYTF. The DNA for the CDR3 is TGTGCCAGCAGTTTACAGGGCGCTGACTATGGCTACACCTTC.

CDR3 protein: CASSLDQRNEQFF. The CDR3 DNA sequence: TGTGCCAGCAGCTTAGATCAGCGCAATGAGCAGTTCTTC. The chain carries TRBV7-2 and TRBJ2-1; no clear D gene. The CDR3 covers 13 residues. The germline CDR1 and CDR2 sequences are SGHTA and FQGNSA. Trimming cost V 1 base and J 6 bases, with 7 bases left between them.

J is TRBJ1-1 and V is TRBV15; D might be TRBD1 (6 bases). CDR1 and CDR2 from the germline V gene are LNHNV and YYDKDF (reference sequence). This CDR3 region has 14 residues. Trimming pared 1 base from V and 2 bases from J, leaving 8 bases between. The DNA of the CDR3 is TGTGCCACCAGCAGAGGGACAGCTAACACTGAAGCTTTCTTT. Amino acids: CATSRGTANTEAFF.

This rearrangement joins TRBV5-1 to TRBJ1-1; D is unclear. The V end lost 0 bases, the J end lost 4 bases, and 10 bases lay between the germline ends. The CDR3 length is 14 residues. Germline values: CDR1 SGHRS, CDR2 YFSETQ. CDR3: CASSLGGLGTEAFF. The CDR3 nucleotides read TGCGCCAGCAGCTTGGGAGGGTTGGGCACTGAAGCTTTCTTT. The variable domain in full, with the rest retrieved from reference TRBV5-1 and TRBJ1-1, is KAGVTQTPRYLIKTRGQQVTLSCSPISGHRSVSWYQQTPGQGLQFLFEYFSETQRNKGNFPGRFSGRQFSNSRSEMNVSTLELGDSALYLCASSLGGLGTEAFFGQGTRLTVV.

The V and J genes are TRBV5-6 and TRBJ2-4; D unclear. With 3 bases removed from V and 1 base from J, the gap between germline ends came to 17 bases. This CDR3 has 17 amino acids. Germline V gives CDR1 SGHDT, CDR2 YYEEEE. CDR3 in DNA: TGTGCCAGCAGCTCCCCCGTCGAGTATACGGCCAAAAACATTCAGTACTTC. It translates to CASSSPVEYTAKNIQYF. The complete variable domain, with remaining parts taken from reference TRBV5-6 and TRBJ2-4, reads DAGVTQSPTHLIKTRGQQVTLRCSPKSGHDTVSWYQQALGQGPQFIFQYYEEEERQRGNFPDRFSGHQFPNYSSELNVNALLLGDSALYLCASSSPVEYTAKNIQYFGAGTRLSVL.

The chain employs TRBV19 and TRBJ1-1; D gene uncertain. CDR1 LNHDA and CDR2 SQIVND come from the germline V gene (reference sequence). The CDR3 has 13 residues. V lost 1 base and J lost 4, with 7 bases in between. The DNA of the CDR3 is TGTGCCAGTAGTATAGTGGGGAGCACTGAAGCTTTCTTT. Amino acid sequence: CASSIVGSTEAFF.

This chain connects TRBV6-6 to TRBJ1-3, with D hard to call. Germline V gene lookup returns CDR1 MNHNY and CDR2 SVGAGI (reference sequence). Trimming took 8 bases from V and 0 from J, leaving 8 bases between them. This CDR3 is built from 13 residues. CDR3: CASEGSSGNTIYF. The CDR3 DNA is TGTGCCAGCGAGGGCAGCTCTGGAAACACCATATATTTT.

V and J are TRBV27 and TRBJ2-1; 10 positions match TRBD2. This CDR3 has 14 residues. CDR1 is MNHEY, CDR2 SMNVEV, per germline (reference sequence). J was trimmed by 4 bases and V by 6 bases; bases with no gene match: 3. The CDR3 coding sequence is TGTGCCAGCAGAAGCGGGGGGGATTACAATGAGCAGTTCTTC. Translating it yields CASRSGGDYNEQFF.